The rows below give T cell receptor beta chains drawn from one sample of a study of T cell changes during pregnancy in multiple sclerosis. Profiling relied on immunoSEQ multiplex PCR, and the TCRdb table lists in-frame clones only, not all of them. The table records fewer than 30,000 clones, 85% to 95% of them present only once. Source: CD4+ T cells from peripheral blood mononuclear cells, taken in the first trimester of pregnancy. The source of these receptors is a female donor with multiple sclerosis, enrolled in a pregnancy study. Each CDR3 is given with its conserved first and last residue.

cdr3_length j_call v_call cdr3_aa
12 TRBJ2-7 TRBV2 CASASRGYEQYF
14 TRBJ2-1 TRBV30 CAKTSGLGYNEQFF
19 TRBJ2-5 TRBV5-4 CASSSDRVGSGTPQETQYF
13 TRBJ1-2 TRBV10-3 CAISSDSDYGYTF
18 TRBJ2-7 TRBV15 CATSRDPGGGGVSYEQYF
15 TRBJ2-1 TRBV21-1 CASSKLREAYNEQFF
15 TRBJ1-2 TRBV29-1 CSALRGAGGNYGYTF
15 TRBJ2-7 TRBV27 CASSLFKTGSYEQYF
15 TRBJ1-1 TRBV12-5 CASGLSQGVNTEAFF
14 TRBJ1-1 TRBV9 CASSVADTHTEAFF
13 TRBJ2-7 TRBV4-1 CASSRTGDYEQYF
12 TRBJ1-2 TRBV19 CASSLRSYGYTF
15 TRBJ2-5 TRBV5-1 CASSLGSTGQETQYF
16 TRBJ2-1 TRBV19 CASSISTGSPYNEQFF
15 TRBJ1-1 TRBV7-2 CASSFQQGRRTEAFF
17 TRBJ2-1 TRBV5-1 CASSLPPPGFPYNEQFF
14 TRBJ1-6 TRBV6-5 CASRPDGSNSPLHF
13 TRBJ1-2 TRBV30 CAWSKGAYYGYTF
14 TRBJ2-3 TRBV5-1 CATRQGARTDTQYF
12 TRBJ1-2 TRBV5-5 CASSREGYGYTF
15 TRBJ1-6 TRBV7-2 CASTSPGLYNSPLHF
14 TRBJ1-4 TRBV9 CASSAGTGGEKLFF
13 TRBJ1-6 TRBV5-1 CASSLGRDSPLHF
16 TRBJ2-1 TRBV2 CASREWGQGIIRGQFF
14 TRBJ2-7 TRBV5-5 CASSPIWSSYEQYF
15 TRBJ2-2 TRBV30 CAWSKAGLNTGELFF
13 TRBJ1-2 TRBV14 CASSRLRTALYTF
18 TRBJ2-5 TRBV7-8 CASSLQNGGGASRETQYF
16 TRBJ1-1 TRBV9 CASSADRGNRFTEAFF
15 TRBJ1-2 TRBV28 CASSLATRGISGYTF
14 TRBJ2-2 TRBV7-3 CASSLGQDTGELFF
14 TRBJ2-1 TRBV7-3 CASSHRGDYNEQFF
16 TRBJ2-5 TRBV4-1 CASSQDRGGAEETQYF
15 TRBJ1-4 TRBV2 CASIYTGLSNEKLFF
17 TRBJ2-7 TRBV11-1 CASSPGTGNKRLYEQYF
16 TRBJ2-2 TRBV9 CASSGRRRGVTGELFF
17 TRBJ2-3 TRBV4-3 CASSRQGARYPTDTQYF
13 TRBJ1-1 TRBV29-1 CSGWGGRGTEAFF
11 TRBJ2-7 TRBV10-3 CAISASGPLNF
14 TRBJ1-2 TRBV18 CASSPQDSHYGYTF
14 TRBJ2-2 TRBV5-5 CASSFVGDTGELFF
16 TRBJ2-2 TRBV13 CASSLTGVLDTGELFF
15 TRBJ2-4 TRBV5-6 CASSPWAGRENIQYF
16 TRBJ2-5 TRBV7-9 CASSLIFGRGRETQYF
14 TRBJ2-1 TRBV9 CASSVGVLANEQFF
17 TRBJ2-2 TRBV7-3 CASSQSRDRANTGELFF
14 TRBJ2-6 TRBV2 CASSRSSGANVLTF
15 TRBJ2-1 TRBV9 CASSVAPGAYNEQFF
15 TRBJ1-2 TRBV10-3 CAISEGQGGIYGYTF
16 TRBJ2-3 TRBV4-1 CASSRPLSGGPDTQYF
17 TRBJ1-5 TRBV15 CATSSRQGRGSNQPQHF
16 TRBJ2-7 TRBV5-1 CASSLLEAGGTYEQYF